A selection of T cell receptor beta chains follows, all from one sample in a study of T cells in Graves' hyperthyroidism and ophthalmopathy. One entry per CDR3 protein results from TCRdb running MiXCR on the multiplex PCR reads. The table lists approximately 620,000 distinct CDR3 sequences, more than 15% of them singletons. The sequenced sample was blood. The receptors shown here come from a woman between 35 and 50 years old with Graves' ophthalmopathy. The CDR3 runs from the conserved cysteine through the conserved F or W. The D gene is left open where the match is weak. Clone size appears in some rows only: once, few, many, or a class for an expanded clone.

clone size	V gene	J gene	D gene	CDR3 DNA	CDR3 protein
once	TRBV4-1	TRBJ1-2	.	TGCGCCAGCAGCCAGAGGGGTGCCTATGGCTACACCTTC	CASSQRGAYGYTF
many	TRBV30	TRBJ2-5	.	TGTGCCTGGAGTGTAGCAGGGCTCGTTGTGACCCAGTACTTC	CAWSVAGLVVTQYF
.	TRBV7-9	TRBJ1-4	.	TGTGCCAGCAGCTTGTTGGTGGCAGGAGGGGAAAAACTGTTTTTT	CASSLLVAGGEKLFF
.	TRBV20-1	TRBJ2-7	TRBD2	TGCAGTGCTCCACCTAGCGGGGATTCCTACGAGCAGTACTTC	CSAPPSGDSYEQYF
many	TRBV28	TRBJ2-7	.	TGTGCCAGCAGTTTATACTACGAGCAGTACTTC	CASSLYYEQYF
.	TRBV7-9	TRBJ1-1	.	TGTGCCAGCAGCCTAGAGAGAGGCGGAGCTTTCTTT	CASSLERGGAFF
many	TRBV2	TRBJ2-3	.	TGTGCCAGCAGTCAGAACAGGGGAGGGGATACGCAGTATTTT	CASSQNRGGDTQYF
.	TRBV28	TRBJ1-3	TRBD1	TGTGCCAGCAGTAGTGGGACAGGGAAATATTTT	CASSSGTGKYF
many	TRBV11-2	TRBJ2-7	.	TGTGCCAGCAGCTACTACCTTGCGGGACGCGGGGAGAACTACGAGCAGTACTTC	CASSYYLAGRGENYEQYF
.	TRBV15	TRBJ2-2	TRBD1	TGTGCCACCAGCTCCCCGCGACAGGGCATCGGCGGGGAGCTGTTTTTT	CATSSPRQGIGGELFF
.	TRBV7-3	TRBJ2-7	.	TGTGCCAGCAGCTTAGAGGGGGGGGCCCTATCCTACAATGAGCAGTACTTC	CASSLEGGALSYNEQYF
few	TRBV18	TRBJ2-7	TRBD2	TGTGCCAGCTCCCTCATAAGGACTAGCGACTCCTACGAGCAGTACTTC	CASSLIRTSDSYEQYF
.	TRBV20-1	TRBJ2-7	.	TGCAGTGCTAGTCGGCTAGCGAACTACGAGCAGTACTTC	CSASRLANYEQYF
many	TRBV29-1	TRBJ2-5	TRBD1	TGCAGCGTTGAAGCTCCCCGGACAGGGTATCGAGAGACCCAGTACTTC	CSVEAPRTGYRETQYF
.	TRBV28	TRBJ2-5	TRBD1	TGTGCCAGTTATAACAGGGGGTCTCAAGAGACCCAGTACTTC	CASYNRGSQETQYF
few	TRBV27	TRBJ2-1	.	TGTGCCAGCAGTTTGGCTAGCGCCTACAATGAGCAGTTCTTC	CASSLASAYNEQFF
.	TRBV20-1	TRBJ1-4	.	TGCAGTGCTAGAGTGCGGGGTGAACTGTTTTTT	CSARVRGELFF
.	TRBV3-1	TRBJ1-3	.	TGTGCCAGCAGTTCGGGGGTTTTTGGAAACACCATATATTTT	CASSSGVFGNTIYF
many	TRBV20-1	TRBJ2-5	.	TGCAGTGCTAGAGGCCCGAATACATTTATAGAGACCCAGTACTTC	CSARGPNTFIETQYF
few	TRBV5-1	TRBJ2-7	TRBD2	TGCGCCAGCAGTCGCCCTAGCGGGAGGGCCGATGGCTCCTACGAGCAGTACTTC	CASSRPSGRADGSYEQYF
many	TRBV6-1	TRBJ2-1	TRBD2	TGTGCCAGCAGTGAACTAGCGGGGGGGCCGAATGAGCAGTTCTTC	CASSELAGGPNEQFF
few	TRBV6-1	TRBJ2-5	.	TGTGCCAGCAGCGGCGAAAGTTGGGTTTTGGAGACCCAGTACTTC	CASSGESWVLETQYF
many	TRBV3-1	TRBJ2-2	.	TGTGCCAGCAGTCCTTCCCCGAGACTAGACACCGGGGAGCTGTTTTTT	CASSPSPRLDTGELFF
.	TRBV6-1	TRBJ2-3	.	TGTGCCAGCAGTGGGTCAGGGGGGGAAACAGATACGCAGTATTTT	CASSGSGGETDTQYF